Below are 5 T cell receptor beta chains sequenced from a single sample in a study of T cells in Graves' hyperthyroidism and ophthalmopathy. Amplification of TCR beta CDR3 regions was performed using RNA transcripts as template. The study used the HTBI primer set for a first-round RT-PCR of the TCR CDR3. TCRdb independently ran MiXCR on the multiplex PCR reads; one entry per CDR3 protein. The sample records over 650,000 distinct CDR3 sequences, just under 45% being singletons. Material: peripheral blood or thyroid tissue (not recorded which). The origin of the receptors is an adult man with Graves' disease, either hyperthyroidism or ophthalmopathy (not recorded which).

A few counts support this clonotype. The CDR3 coding sequence is TGTGCCAGCAGCGCAACAGGGAGCGGGAACACTGAAGCTTTCTTT. This sequence encodes CASSATGSGNTEAFF. The J gene is TRBJ1-1, the V gene TRBV9; tentative D call: TRBD1 (6 bases). This CDR3 is built from 15 residues. Germline V gene lookup returns CDR1 SGDLS and CDR2 YYNGEE. Deletions cut 3 bases from V and 1 base from J, with 13 bases between.

The chain carries TRBV11-2 and TRBJ1-1; D is unclear. Between the trimmed V and J ends, which lost 1 base and 6 bases, there was a span of 9 bases. Looked up from germline, CDR1 is SGHAT and CDR2 is FQNNGV. The CDR3 is 13 residues long. The CDR3: CASSLVPRAEAFF. The CDR3 bases are TGTGCCAGCAGCTTAGTTCCTCGCGCTGAAGCTTTCTTT.

This chain uses TRBV7-9 with TRBJ2-7; D remains unclear. V shed 1 base and J shed 7 bases, with 14 bases lying between them. The CDR3 spans 14 residues. CDR1 SEHNR and CDR2 FQNEAQ come from the germline V gene (reference sequence). The CDR3 here is CASSLVTTTEEQYF. Written as DNA, the CDR3 is TGTGCCAGCAGCTTAGTCACAACGACGGAGGAGCAGTACTTC.

On this clonotype: Being one base from a much bigger clone, this may be a read error. This chain links TRBV10-3 with TRBJ1-1; 9 bases map to TRBD1. Trimming took 6 bases from V and 4 from J; bases not matched to a gene: 0. The germline CDR1 and CDR2 sequences are ENHRY and SYGVKD. The CDR3 consists of 12 residues. CDR3 coding DNA: TGTGCCATCAGGGACAGGGGCACTGAAGCTTTCTTT. Its protein is CAIRDRGTEAFF.

The CDR3 region has the DNA TGCAGTGCCGAACTAGCGTACCAAGAGACCCAGTACTTC. This gives the protein CSAELAYQETQYF. J is TRBJ2-5 and V is TRBV20-1; 7 bases map to TRBD2. The V segment lost 6 bases and the J segment 0 bases; nucleotides outside the gene matches: 4. CDR3 size: 13 residues. CDR1 DFQATT and CDR2 SNEGSKA come from the germline V gene (reference sequence).